The 4 T cell receptor beta chains given below trace back to one sample, sequenced in a study of cytomegalovirus exposure and HLA in healthy donors. The PCR used 60 Vbeta and 13 Jbeta primers. Assay: immunoSEQ multiplex PCR; the TCRdb copy retains only in-frame clones and omits some. The table shows 150,000 to 200,000 clones, with roughly 80% occurring only once. Sequenced sample: PBMCs. These receptor sequences come from a young man in good health and CMV-seropositive.

This chain links TRBV29-1 with TRBJ2-7; 7 nucleotides agree with TRBD2. V lost 0 bases to trimming and J lost 5 bases; unmatched junction nucleotides: 16. Looked up from germline, CDR1 is SQVTM and CDR2 is ANQGSEA. The CDR3 sequence is 17 residues long. This CDR3 reads CSVEDPEFLVGGNEQYF. CDR3 DNA sequence: TGCAGCGTTGAAGATCCAGAATTCCTAGTGGGGGGGAACGAGCAGTACTTC.

The gene calls are TRBV15 and TRBJ2-2; TRBD1 agrees at 8 bases. Germline V gene data show CDR1 as LNHNV and CDR2 as YYDKDF (reference sequence). The CDR3 consists of 14 residues. Trimming cost V 6 bases and J 2 bases; bases outside gene matches: 2. CDR3 sequence (DNA): TGTGCCACCAGGGGACAGGACAACACCGGGGAGCTGTTTTTT. Its protein is CATRGQDNTGELFF.

The gene calls are TRBV18 and TRBJ1-1; D is perhaps TRBD1 (6 bases). Trimming cost V 3 bases and J 4 bases, with 12 bases left between them. There are 14 residues in the CDR3. Germline-derived CDR1 and CDR2 are KGHSH and LQKENI. The CDR3 DNA reads as TGTGCCAGCTCACCTGGACAGAGGGGCACTGAAGCTTTCTTT. Protein: CASSPGQRGTEAFF.

J is TRBJ2-7 and V is TRBV7-9; 7 nucleotides line up with TRBD1. The CDR3 covers 14 residues. Germline V lookup: CDR1 SEHNR, CDR2 FQNEAQ (reference sequence). Trimming at V came to 5 bases and at J to 3 bases, leaving 7 bases not matched to a gene. The CDR3 reads CASSRRDRSYEQYF. In DNA, the CDR3 is TGTGCCAGCAGCCGTCGGGACAGAAGCTACGAGCAGTACTTC.